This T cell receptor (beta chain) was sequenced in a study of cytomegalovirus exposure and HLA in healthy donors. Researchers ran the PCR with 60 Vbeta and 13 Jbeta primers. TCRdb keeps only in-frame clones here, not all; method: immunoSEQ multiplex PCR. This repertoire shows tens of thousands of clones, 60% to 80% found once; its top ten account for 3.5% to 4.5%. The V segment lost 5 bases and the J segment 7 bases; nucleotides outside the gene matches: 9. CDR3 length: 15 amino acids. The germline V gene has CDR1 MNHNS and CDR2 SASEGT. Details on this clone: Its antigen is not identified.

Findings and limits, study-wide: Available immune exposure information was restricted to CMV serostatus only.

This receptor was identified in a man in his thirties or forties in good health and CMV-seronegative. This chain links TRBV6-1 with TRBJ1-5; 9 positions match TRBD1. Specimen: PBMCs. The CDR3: CASSTGGESHQPQHF. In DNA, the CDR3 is TGTGCCAGCAGTACAGGGGGCGAGTCTCACCAGCCCCAGCATTTT.